A single sample gave rise to the 26 T cell receptor beta chains below, sequenced in a study of blood T cell repertoires in COVID-19. The data were produced by immunoSEQ multiplex PCR, yet TCRdb's version contains in-frame clones alone and is incomplete. The sample has roughly 80,000 clones, roughly four fifths seen once. The sequencing input was peripheral blood. These receptors originate from a human donor in a cohort sampled during active COVID-19.

The chain recombines TRBV5-1 with TRBJ2-1; D is ambiguous. This CDR3 spans 13 amino acids. Trimming took 0 bases from V and 4 from J, leaving 5 bases between them. Germline CDR1 SGHRS, CDR2 YFSETQ. CDR3 protein: CASSLAVYNEQFF. CDR3 nucleotides: TGCGCCAGCAGCTTGGCCGTTTACAATGAGCAGTTCTTC.

The V gene is TRBV7-9, the J gene TRBJ2-2, with 8 bases matching TRBD2. CDR1 SEHNR and CDR2 FQNEAQ come from the germline V gene (reference sequence). This CDR3 region has 14 residues. With 5 bases clipped from V and 6 bases from J, the junction kept 5 bases outside the gene matches. The CDR3 loop is CASSPQGLAGELFF. CDR3 nucleotides: TGTGCCAGCAGCCCTCAGGGACTAGCCGGGGAGCTGTTTTTT.

This clone was found once. This rearrangement joins TRBV5-1 to TRBJ1-2; maybe TRBD1 (5 bases). The CDR3 has 14 amino acids. Germline V gene data show CDR1 as SGHRS and CDR2 as YFSETQ. Trimming pared 4 bases from V and 5 bases from J, leaving 15 bases between. The CDR3 here is CASSLWGATYGYTF. The CDR3 DNA reads as TGCGCCAGCAGCCTGTGGGGCGCGACATATGGCTACACCTTC.

This clone was found once. The V and J genes are TRBV19 and TRBJ2-7; 9 nucleotides agree with TRBD1. CDR3 length: 16 amino acids. V gave up 1 base and J gave up 1 base; unmatched junction bases: 5. Germline CDR1 LNHDA, CDR2 SQIVND (reference sequence). DNA of the CDR3: TGTGCCAGTAGTATAGGAACGGGACAGGGTTCCTACGAGCAGTACTTC. Its protein is CASSIGTGQGSYEQYF.

CDR3 nucleotide sequence: TGTGCCATCCAGTCTCACCCCAGCGACACCGGGGAGCTGTTTTTT. Translation gives CAIQSHPSDTGELFF. V gene TRBV28 combines with J gene TRBJ2-2; D unresolved. V lost 10 bases, J lost 3 bases, and 18 bases lay in between. CDR1 MDHEN and CDR2 SYDVKM come from the germline V gene. The CDR3 consists of 15 residues.

A few counts support this clone. This sequence joins TRBV19 and TRBJ2-2; 7 bases map to TRBD2. CDR3 size: 15 residues. After removal of 0 bases from V and 4 bases from J, the junction contained 2 bases not matched to a gene. Germline assignment: CDR1 LNHDA and CDR2 SQIVND (reference sequence). This CDR3 reads CASSIDREGTGELFF. The CDR3 bases are TGTGCCAGTAGTATAGACAGGGAGGGCACCGGGGAGCTGTTTTTT.

This clone was picked up a small number of times. DNA for the CDR3: TGTGCCAGCAGCTTAGCGCGGCTAGCGGGGTCAGATACGCAGTATTTT. Its protein product is CASSLARLAGSDTQYF. The genes are TRBV7-2 and TRBJ2-3; TRBD2 aligns across 9 bases. This CDR3 has 16 amino acids. V shed 0 bases and J 4 bases; nucleotides not matched to a gene: 5. Looked up from germline, CDR1 is SGHTA and CDR2 is FQGNSA.

The chain has TRBV5-1 and TRBJ2-2; 7 nucleotides line up with TRBD1. The CDR3 loop spans 15 amino acids. V dropped 4 bases and J dropped 0; count of bases not matched to a gene: 3. Germline lookup yields CDR1 SGHRS and CDR2 YFSETQ. The CDR3 DNA reads as TGCGCCAGCAGCATAGGGACAGCGAACACCGGGGAGCTGTTTTTT. Protein: CASSIGTANTGELFF.

The genes are TRBV6-6 and TRBJ2-5, with D possibly matching TRBD1 (6 bases). Germline V lookup: CDR1 MNHNY, CDR2 SVGAGI (reference sequence). CDR3 length: 14 residues. Trimming shortened V by 7 bases and J by 2 bases, and 14 bases separated the two germline ends. This CDR3 reads CASTPAGTQETQYF. The CDR3 DNA reads TGTGCCAGCACCCCAGCCGGGACACAAGAGACCCAGTACTTC.

This chain joins TRBV5-8 and TRBJ2-3; 7 bases align to TRBD2. The CDR3 runs to 15 residues. From germline, CDR1 is SGHTS and CDR2 YDEGEE. The junction had 6 bases not matched to a gene; V was cut back by 4 bases and J by 1 base. The CDR3 DNA follows: TGTGCCAGCAGCCCACGCGCGGGGGGCACAGATACGCAGTATTTT. This sequence encodes CASSPRAGGTDTQYF.

The chain employs TRBV30 and TRBJ1-6, with 7 bases fitting TRBD1. The CDR3 runs to 14 residues. Trimming took 0 bases from V and 10 from J; bases not matched to a gene: 6. Germline values: CDR1 GTSNPN, CDR2 SVGIG (reference sequence). The DNA of the CDR3 is TGTGCCTGGAGTGTCCTGGACAGGACCTCACCCCTCCACTTT. It translates to CAWSVLDRTSPLHF.

This chain connects TRBV28 to TRBJ2-7; 9 bases are shared with TRBD1. The germline CDR1 and CDR2 sequences are MDHEN and SYDVKM. The CDR3 is made up of 15 amino acids. Losses at the gene ends were 10 bases for V and 2 bases for J; bases not matched to a gene: 12. As DNA, the CDR3 is TGTGCCACCGTGCTAGGACAGGGGACGACCTACGAGCAGTACTTC. This codes for CATVLGQGTTYEQYF.

This sequence joins TRBV7-8 and TRBJ1-2; 9 bases match TRBD1. After removal of 5 bases from V and 7 bases from J, the junction contained 8 bases not matched to a gene. Germline CDR1 reads SGHVS; CDR2 reads FQNEAQ. The CDR3 length is 14 residues. CDR3 in DNA: TGTGCCAGCAGCATCGGACAGGGGAAGGGTGGCTACACCTTC. It translates to CASSIGQGKGGYTF.

The J gene is TRBJ2-5, the V gene TRBV27; D is ambiguous. Germline V CDR1 and CDR2: MNHEY, SMNVEV (reference sequence). Trimming pared 4 bases from V and 5 bases from J, leaving 17 bases between. The CDR3 is 15 residues long. The CDR3 reads CASSYAARPRETQYF. For the CDR3, the DNA is TGTGCCAGCAGTTATGCGGCCCGCCCGCGGGAGACCCAGTACTTC.

The genes are TRBV18 and TRBJ1-5; 11 nucleotides agree with TRBD1. CDR3 length equals 16 residues. Germline V gene data show CDR1 as KGHSH and CDR2 as LQKENI. V trimming: 4 bases; J trimming: 6 bases; junction bases outside the gene matches: 8. The CDR3: CASSRGQGARVQPQHF. The DNA of the CDR3 is TGTGCCAGCTCACGCGGACAGGGGGCGCGGGTTCAGCCCCAGCATTTT.

The V gene is TRBV12-3 or TRBV12-4, the J gene TRBJ2-1; TRBD2 might be the D (7 bases). This CDR3 has 12 amino acids. V dropped 7 bases and J dropped 8 bases, with 12 bases sitting between them. The CDR3 sequence is CASTWGGHEQFF. CDR3 coding DNA: TGTGCCAGCACCTGGGGGGGGCATGAGCAGTTCTTC.

V is TRBV29-1 and J is TRBJ2-1; a possible D gene is TRBD2 (7 bases). V lost 7 bases and J 3 bases, leaving 13 bases between the germline ends. Germline CDR1 SQVTM, CDR2 ANQGSEA. The CDR3 is made up of 13 amino acids. CDR3 in DNA: TGCAGCGGTGGGCGGGGGCTCTACAATGAGCAGTTCTTC. It translates to CSGGRGLYNEQFF.

This chain links TRBV2 with TRBJ1-5; D may be TRBD1 (5 bases). CDR1 and CDR2 from the germline V gene are SNHLY and FYNNEI. CDR3 length: 14 amino acids. The V gene lost 4 bases and the J gene lost 4 bases, with 11 bases spanning the gap. The CDR3 DNA reads TGTGCCAGCAGTGGCCGACAGATAAATCAGCCCCAGCATTTT. Its protein is CASSGRQINQPQHF.

The V call is TRBV29-1, the J call TRBJ1-1; D ambiguous. The V end was cut by 1 base, the J end by 10 bases, with 7 bases between. Looked up from germline, CDR1 is SQVTM and CDR2 is ANQGSEA. The CDR3 spans 10 residues. The CDR3 DNA reads TGCAGCGTTGAAGCCGTCGGAGCTTTCTTT. It yields the protein CSVEAVGAFF.

The V call is TRBV30, the J call TRBJ1-3; D is ambiguous. CDR1 is GTSNPN, CDR2 SVGIG, per germline (reference sequence). V lost 0 bases to trimming and J lost 0 bases, with 6 bases between them. The CDR3 contains 14 residues. CDR3 region: CAWSVVSSGNTIYF. CDR3 sequence (DNA): TGTGCCTGGAGTGTGGTGAGCTCTGGAAACACCATATATTTT.

CDR3 region: CASSQDRETQYF. Written as DNA, the CDR3 is TGTGCCAGCAGCCAAGACAGGGAGACCCAGTACTTC. The rearrangement joins TRBV4-2 to TRBJ2-5; D ambiguous. Germline loops: CDR1 LGHNA, CDR2 YNFKEQ. Trimming shortened V by 0 bases and J by 5 bases, and 4 bases separated the two germline ends. CDR3 size: 12 residues.

This chain joins TRBV7-2 and TRBJ1-4, with TRBD1 as a possible D gene (5 bases). Germline values: CDR1 SGHTA, CDR2 FQGNSA. CDR3 size: 16 residues. Deletions cut 2 bases from V and 7 bases from J, with 17 bases between. The CDR3 sequence: CASSLQGPARGEKLFF. In DNA, the CDR3 is TGTGCCAGCAGCTTACAGGGACCCGCGCGGGGTGAAAAACTGTTTTTT.

A single count supports this clone. The DNA of the CDR3 is TGTGCCAGCAGCTTAGATGGTAGATCGTATGAGCAGTTCTTC. It encodes CASSLDGRSYEQFF. J is TRBJ2-1 and V is TRBV7-2; D gene unclear. The V and J ends lost 1 base and 8 bases respectively, with 12 bases between them. The germline gives CDR1 SGHTA, CDR2 FQGNSA. The CDR3 consists of 14 residues.

This CDR3 is CASSQGGGSGRNYGYTF. CDR3 bases: TGTGCCAGCAGCCAAGGGGGCGGGTCGGGAAGGAACTATGGCTACACCTTC. The V and J genes are TRBV28 and TRBJ1-2; 7 bases are shared with TRBD1. CDR1 is MDHEN and CDR2 is SYDVKM in the germline V gene. The CDR3 sequence is 17 residues long. Losses at the gene ends were 6 bases for V and 2 bases for J; bases not matched to a gene: 15.

The sample holds a few counts of this clone. V gene TRBV19 combines with J gene TRBJ2-2; tentatively, D is TRBD2 (5 bases). Looked up from germline, CDR1 is LNHDA and CDR2 is SQIVND (reference sequence). This CDR3 is 15 amino acids long. With 3 bases removed from V and 7 bases from J, the gap between germline ends came to 15 bases. Here the CDR3 reads CASSIGSDYVGELFF. The CDR3 coding sequence is TGTGCCAGTAGTATTGGGTCAGACTACGTCGGGGAGCTGTTTTTT. Full variable domain (missing parts from reference TRBV19 and TRBJ2-2): DGGITQSPKYLFRKEGQNVTLSCEQNLNHDAMYWYRQDPGQGLRLIYYSQIVNDFQKGDIAEGYSVSREKKESFPLTVTSAQKNPTAFYLCASSIGSDYVGELFFGEGSRLTVL.

This clone was counted between two and nine times. This chain joins TRBV3-1 (or the pseudogene TRBV3-2) and TRBJ1-1; TRBD1 might be the D (5 bases). The germline V gene encodes CDR1 LGHDT and CDR2 YNNKEL (reference sequence). This CDR3 contains 14 residues. Trimming took off 1 base at V and 6 bases at J, with 12 bases between the two ends. The CDR3 sequence is CASSQGGDRPEAFF. CDR3 coding DNA: TGTGCCAGCAGCCAAGGAGGAGACAGACCTGAAGCTTTCTTT.